This T cell receptor (beta chain) was observed in a study of cytomegalovirus exposure and HLA in healthy donors. Whole-study results and caveats: As was reported, the classifier diagnosed cytomegalovirus status with high specificity and sensitivity.

PCR employed 60 Vbeta and 13 Jbeta primers. Produced via immunoSEQ multiplex PCR; TCRdb's table is partial and in-frame only. The table records 85,000 to 100,000 clones, more than 60% of them present only once. A word on this clone: Antigen specificity is unknown.

Germline loops: CDR1 SGHTA, CDR2 FQGNSA. The CDR3 spans 15 residues. Losses at the gene ends were 5 bases for V and 10 bases for J; bases not matched to a gene: 10. The source of this sequence is a man aged 50 or older in good health and CMV-seropositive. The sample comprised PBMCs. The chain has TRBV7-2 and TRBJ1-6; 8 bases are shared with TRBD1. As DNA, the CDR3 is TGTGCCAGCAGCCCGGTACAGGGGGTGGGGTCACCCCTCCACTTT. It encodes CASSPVQGVGSPLHF.